The 6 T cell receptor beta chains below come from one sample, sequenced in a study of CD8 T cells in ankylosing spondylitis. Study-level points and caveats: Blood of patients with ankylosing spondylitis appeared to be characterized by a TCR beta motif of eight highly homologous variants.

From the 5' RACE reads, TCRdb called clonotypes with MiXCR, one entry per CDR3 protein. Seen here are some 800,000 distinct CDR3 sequences, approximately 10% observed once, and the top ten hold roughly 0.51%. No antigen is known for these receptors. Input material: blood, either unsorted or a sorted T cell fraction (not recorded which). The receptors were sampled from a male donor with ankylosing spondylitis.

The rearrangement joins TRBV10-3 to TRBJ1-3; no clear D. Trimming pared 4 bases from V and 0 bases from J, leaving 7 bases between. There are 14 residues in the CDR3. Germline-derived CDR1 and CDR2 are ENHRY and SYGVKD. The CDR3 sequence is CAISGPFSGNTIYF. CDR3 bases: TGTGCCATCAGTGGACCGTTCTCTGGAAACACCATATATTTT.

The rearrangement joins TRBV20-1 to TRBJ2-1, with TRBD2 identical over 8 bases. J was trimmed by 7 bases and V by 3 bases; bases with no gene match: 11. This CDR3 has 15 amino acids. Germline loops: CDR1 DFQATT, CDR2 SNEGSKA (reference sequence). The CDR3 bases are TGCAGTGCTAGGTCCCCCGGGACTAGTGAGAATGAGCAGTTCTTC. Translated, it gives CSARSPGTSENEQFF.

This clonotype was seen ten or more times. The V gene is TRBV5-1, the J gene TRBJ1-5; D is undetermined. CDR3 length: 14 amino acids. Per germline, CDR1 SGHRS and CDR2 YFSETQ. Trimming left V 0 bases short and J 5 bases short, with 9 bases between. CDR3 nucleotide sequence: TGCGCCAGCAGCTTGGTCGGGAGAGATCAGCCCCAGCATTTT. It yields the protein CASSLVGRDQPQHF. Supplemented by reference TRBV5-1 and TRBJ1-5, the full variable domain reads KAGVTQTPRYLIKTRGQQVTLSCSPISGHRSVSWYQQTPGQGLQFLFEYFSETQRNKGNFPGRFSGRQFSNSRSEMNVSTLELGDSALYLCASSLVGRDQPQHFGDGTRLSIL.

The genes are TRBV5-6 and TRBJ1-2, with D unclear. V gave up 4 bases and J gave up 4 bases, with 14 bases separating them. In germline, CDR1 is SGHDT, CDR2 YYEEEE. CDR3 size: 14 residues. The CDR3 here is CASSLGMFSYGYTF. For the CDR3, the DNA is TGTGCCAGCAGCCTCGGGATGTTCTCCTATGGCTACACCTTC.

This clonotype appeared many times. V gene TRBV12-3 or TRBV12-4 combines with J gene TRBJ1-2, with a tentative D call TRBD1 (5 bases). The CDR3 has 13 residues. With 4 bases removed from V and 5 bases from J, the gap between germline ends came to 11 bases. The CDR3 DNA follows: TGTGCCAGCAGTTCGACAGCCCCATATGGCTACACCTTC. It encodes CASSSTAPYGYTF.

The gene calls are TRBV20-1 and TRBJ2-7; no firm D call. The CDR3 loop spans 15 amino acids. Trimming took 0 bases from V and 0 from J, leaving 12 bases between them. Germline V gene sequence: CDR1 DFQATT, CDR2 SNEGSKA (reference sequence). CDR3 nucleotide sequence: TGCAGTGCTAGAGATCCGGGCGTTGACTCCTACGAGCAGTACTTC. Its translation: CSARDPGVDSYEQYF.